These 7 T cell receptor beta chains came from one sample sequenced in a study of T cell responses to AZD1222 COVID-19 vaccine. Profiled with immunoSEQ multiplex PCR; TCRdb holds only in-frame clones, not every one. The sample includes under 95,000 clones, more than 70% of them seen just once. The sequencing here drew on peripheral blood, taken 28 days after the second AZD1222 dose. These receptors were taken from an adult who received the AZD1222 COVID-19 vaccine.

The J gene is TRBJ1-5, the V gene TRBV6-1; unclear D gene. CDR3 size: 13 residues. Trimming left V 0 bases short and J 6 bases short, with 6 bases between. Germline CDR1 MNHNS, CDR2 SASEGT. The CDR3 sequence is CASSEAYTQPQHF. The DNA for the CDR3 is TGTGCCAGCAGTGAAGCGTACACTCAGCCCCAGCATTTT.

The V call is TRBV5-1, the J call TRBJ1-4; the D is unclear. CDR1 is SGHRS, CDR2 YFSETQ, per germline. The CDR3 runs to 13 residues. Between the trimmed V and J ends, which lost 5 bases and 6 bases, there was a span of 11 bases. This chain's CDR3 is CASSKGWDEKLFF. CDR3 nucleotides: TGCGCCAGCAGTAAAGGGTGGGATGAAAAACTGTTTTTT.

This chain joins TRBV7-9 and TRBJ1-1; 9 positions agree with TRBD1. V gave up 1 base and J gave up 8 bases; unmatched junction bases: 8. The germline CDR1 and CDR2 sequences are SEHNR and FQNEAQ (reference sequence). The CDR3 has 15 amino acids. The CDR3 DNA reads TGTGCCAGCAGCTTAGGGACAGGGGCCCCCCGGGAAGCTTTCTTT. It specifies CASSLGTGAPREAFF.

The chain combines TRBV5-5 with TRBJ1-2; 9 nucleotides align to TRBD1. The CDR3 consists of 16 residues. After removal of 3 bases from V and 2 bases from J, the junction contained 8 bases not matched to a gene. CDR1 and CDR2 (germline): SGHKS, YYEKEE (reference sequence). CDR3 DNA sequence: TGTGCCAGCAGCTCTGCCCTTACAGGGGGCAACTATGGCTACACCTTC. It codes for CASSSALTGGNYGYTF.

This chain joins TRBV6-5 and TRBJ1-1; TRBD1 agrees at 7 bases. Germline-derived CDR1 and CDR2 are MNHEY and SVGAGI. V was pared by 4 bases and J by 3 bases, with 5 bases of the junction left unmatched. The CDR3 runs to 14 residues. DNA for the CDR3: TGTGCCAGCAGTTGGGGGGACAGTCACACTGAAGCTTTCTTT. It is translated as CASSWGDSHTEAFF.

The rearrangement joins TRBV7-2 to TRBJ1-4, with D hard to call. The germline V gene encodes CDR1 SGHTA and CDR2 FQGNSA. V gave up 4 bases and J gave up 5 bases, with 11 bases separating them. CDR3 length: 14 amino acids. The CDR3 is CASSSYGPNEKLFF. DNA of the CDR3: TGTGCCAGCAGCTCTTACGGCCCCAATGAAAAACTGTTTTTT.

This chain connects TRBV5-4 to TRBJ2-7, with 7 bases that match TRBD1. The CDR3 has 14 amino acids. V shed 4 bases, J shed 4 bases, and the junction held 8 bases outside the gene matches. CDR1 is SGHNT and CDR2 is YYREEE in the germline V gene (reference sequence). The CDR3 sequence is CASSVQTGKYEQYF. The CDR3 nucleotides are TGTGCCAGCAGCGTTCAGACAGGGAAATACGAGCAGTACTTC.